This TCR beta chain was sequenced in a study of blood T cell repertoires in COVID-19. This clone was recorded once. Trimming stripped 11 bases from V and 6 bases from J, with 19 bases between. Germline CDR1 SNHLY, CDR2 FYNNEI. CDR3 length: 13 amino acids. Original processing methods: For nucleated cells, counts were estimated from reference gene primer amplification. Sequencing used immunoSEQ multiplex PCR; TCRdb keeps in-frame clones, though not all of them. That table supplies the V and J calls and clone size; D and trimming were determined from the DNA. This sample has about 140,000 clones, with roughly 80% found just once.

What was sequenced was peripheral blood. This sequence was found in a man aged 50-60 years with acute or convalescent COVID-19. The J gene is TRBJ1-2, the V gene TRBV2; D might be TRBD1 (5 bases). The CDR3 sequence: CAGGSRVKNGYTF. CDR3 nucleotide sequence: TGTGCCGGAGGGTCCAGGGTAAAGAATGGCTACACCTTC.